Below are 32 T cell receptor beta chains sequenced from a single sample in a study of blood T cell repertoires in COVID-19. Libraries were prepared by immunoSEQ multiplex PCR; TCRdb keeps only in-frame clonotypes and omits some of them. This sample yields 300,000 to 350,000 clones, of which roughly 90% are seen a single time; approximately 4.5% belongs to the top ten. Source material: PBMCs or T cells enriched from blood (not recorded which). These receptors were taken from a woman between 18 and 30 years old with acute COVID-19.

V is TRBV28 and J is TRBJ1-1; a weak D match, TRBD1 (5 bases). The germline CDR1 and CDR2 sequences are MDHEN and SYDVKM. With 5 bases removed from V and 2 bases from J, the gap between germline ends came to 12 bases. This CDR3 region has 14 residues. The CDR3 loop is CASSPPGTNTEAFF. The CDR3 bases are TGTGCCAGCAGTCCCCCCGGGACTAACACTGAAGCTTTCTTT.

This sequence joins TRBV6-5 and TRBJ2-3, with 11 bases that match TRBD2. In germline, CDR1 is MNHEY, CDR2 SVGAGI. This CDR3 has 15 residues. V was clipped by 6 bases and J by 3 bases; unmatched bases: 5. The CDR3 nucleotides are TGTGCCAGCAGGCCGCTAGCGGGAGGAACAGATACGCAGTATTTT. Residues: CASRPLAGGTDTQYF.

This chain links TRBV23-1 with TRBJ2-2; 7 nucleotides agree with TRBD1. TRBV23-1 is reported as an ORF; its role is uncertain. J gave up 5 bases and V 3 bases, and 9 bases lay outside the gene matches. This CDR3 contains 16 residues. CDR3 sequence reads: CASSHHKTGETGELFF. CDR3 in DNA: TGCGCCAGCAGTCACCACAAAACAGGGGAGACCGGGGAGCTGTTTTTT.

The chain has TRBV28 and TRBJ1-5; TRBD1 aligns across 9 bases. From germline, CDR1 is MDHEN and CDR2 SYDVKM. The CDR3 length is 17 residues. V shed 2 bases, J shed 5 bases, and the junction held 10 bases outside the gene matches. The CDR3 region has the DNA TGTGCCAGCAGTTTAGATTTAAGGGACAGGGAATATCAGCCCCAGCATTTT. Translation: CASSLDLRDREYQPQHF.

This sequence joins TRBV14 and TRBJ1-1, with TRBD1 as a possible D gene (6 bases). In germline, CDR1 is SGHDN, CDR2 FVKESK. The CDR3 runs to 13 residues. V dropped 5 bases and J dropped 4 bases, with 11 bases sitting between them. This CDR3 reads CASSSGQSTEAFF. CDR3 bases: TGTGCCAGCAGCTCCGGACAGAGCACTGAAGCTTTCTTT.

The rearrangement joins TRBV28 to TRBJ1-5; 7 bases are a match to TRBD1. With V trimmed by 5 bases and J by 1 base, 8 bases remained unmatched. Germline V gene data show CDR1 as MDHEN and CDR2 as SYDVKM. The length of the CDR3 is 16 residues. CDR3 coding DNA: TGTGCCAGCAGTGGGGAGACAGGGAAGAGCAATCAGCCCCAGCATTTT. Translated, it gives CASSGETGKSNQPQHF.

The chain has TRBV5-4 and TRBJ2-4; TRBD1 matches 8 bases. This CDR3 comprises 14 residues. Germline loops: CDR1 SGHNT, CDR2 YYREEE (reference sequence). The V gene end was trimmed by 3 bases and the J gene end by 8 bases; junction bases not matched to a gene: 7. In DNA, the CDR3 is TGTGCCAGCAGCTGGGAGACAGGGGCCGACATTCAGTACTTC. It yields the protein CASSWETGADIQYF. Combining the CDR3 with reference TRBV5-4 and TRBJ2-4 gives the whole variable domain ETGVTQSPTHLIKTRGQQVTLRCSSQSGHNTVSWYQQALGQGPQFIFQYYREEENGRGNFPPRFSGLQFPNYSSELNVNALELDDSALYLCASSWETGADIQYFGAGTRLSVL.

The chain is built from TRBV19 and TRBJ1-1; 8 bases agree with TRBD1. V trimming: 5 bases; J trimming: 3 bases; junction bases outside the gene matches: 8. There are 15 residues in the CDR3. Germline assignment: CDR1 LNHDA and CDR2 SQIVND (reference sequence). The CDR3 protein is CASSVDRGGYTEAFF. Written as DNA, the CDR3 is TGTGCCAGTAGTGTTGACAGGGGCGGATACACTGAAGCTTTCTTT.

This sequence joins TRBV14 and TRBJ2-5; TRBD1 matches 12 bases. This CDR3 spans 17 amino acids. In germline, CDR1 is SGHDN, CDR2 FVKESK. V lost 3 bases and J lost 4; bases outside the gene matches: 9. CDR3 bases: TGTGCCAGCAGCCAGCGGGACAGGGGGCTGGTGGGAGAGACCCAGTACTTC. This encodes CASSQRDRGLVGETQYF.

The CDR3 protein is CASSMTGSYEQYF. CDR3 in DNA: TGTGCCAGTAGTATGACCGGGTCCTACGAGCAGTACTTC. J is TRBJ2-7 and V is TRBV19; D gene ambiguous. The CDR3 is 13 residues long. CDR1 is LNHDA and CDR2 is SQIVND in the germline V gene (reference sequence). Trimming cost V 3 bases and J 1 base, with 7 bases left between them.

The chain has TRBV12-3 or TRBV12-4 and TRBJ2-2; TRBD1 is a possible D gene (6 bases). V was cut by 6 bases and J by 5 bases, with 10 bases left in between. The CDR3 sequence is 13 residues long. The CDR3 bases are TGTGCCAGCAGAGCACAGGGAACCGGGGAGCTGTTTTTT. Amino acids: CASRAQGTGELFF.

CDR3 bases: TGTGCCAGCTCACCGTCCAGGGATCAGCCCCAGCATTTT. It is translated as CASSPSRDQPQHF. The chain combines TRBV18 with TRBJ1-5; D is perhaps TRBD1 (5 bases). CDR3 size: 13 residues. Germline-derived CDR1 and CDR2 are KGHSH and LQKENI. The germline V and J ends were trimmed by 3 bases and 5 bases, with 8 bases remaining between them.

The V call is TRBV18, the J call TRBJ1-6; D uncertain. Between the trimmed V and J ends, which lost 5 bases and 5 bases, there was a span of 10 bases. CDR3 length equals 14 residues. Germline CDR1 reads KGHSH; CDR2 reads LQKENI. Here the CDR3 reads CASSSVSDNSPLHF. The CDR3 nucleotides read TGTGCCAGCTCATCGGTCTCGGATAATTCACCCCTCCACTTT.

The V gene is TRBV2, the J gene TRBJ2-7, with D unclear. The germline gives CDR1 SNHLY, CDR2 FYNNEI. The CDR3 extends over 13 amino acids. V was clipped by 3 bases and J by 5 bases, with 11 bases between them. DNA for the CDR3: TGTGCCAGCAGTGAGGCCATAATCGACGAGCAGTACTTC. As protein: CASSEAIIDEQYF.

The rearrangement uses TRBV10-1 and TRBJ2-7, with D perhaps TRBD2 (6 bases). The CDR3 loop spans 18 amino acids. The V end lost 6 bases, the J end lost 3 bases, and 27 bases lay between the germline ends. Looked up from germline, CDR1 is WNHNN and CDR2 is SYGVQD (reference sequence). The CDR3 loop is CASRTSKPRPMPYYEQYF. CDR3 nucleotides: TGCGCCAGCAGAACTAGCAAGCCCCGACCCATGCCCTACTACGAGCAGTACTTC.

V and J are TRBV5-1 and TRBJ1-6, with TRBD1 matching over 7 bases. Unmatched junction bases numbered 8, after V lost 4 bases and J lost 7 bases. Germline-derived CDR1 and CDR2 are SGHRS and YFSETQ. CDR3 length: 15 residues. DNA for the CDR3: TGCGCCAGCAGCCCAGAGCTGACAGGGAATTCACCCCTCCACTTT. Protein: CASSPELTGNSPLHF.

V usage is TRBV28 and J usage is TRBJ1-1; TRBD1 aligns across 8 bases. Germline V lookup: CDR1 MDHEN, CDR2 SYDVKM. This CDR3 spans 17 amino acids. The V and J ends lost 5 bases and 0 bases, in that order; junction bases with no gene match: 11. The CDR3 region is CASSLQGAGFMNTEAFF. CDR3 coding DNA: TGTGCCAGCAGTCTCCAGGGGGCAGGGTTCATGAACACTGAAGCTTTCTTT.

The chain's CDR3 is CASSRLTGQPQHF. The CDR3 nucleotides are TGTGCCAGCAGCAGACTAACAGGGCAGCCCCAGCATTTT. The chain joins TRBV5-8 to TRBJ1-5, with D tentatively TRBD1 (6 bases). The V end lost 4 bases, the J end lost 7 bases, and 12 bases lay between the germline ends. Germline V gene data show CDR1 as SGHTS and CDR2 as YDEGEE. The CDR3 length is 13 residues. The full variable domain, rest sourced from reference TRBV5-8 and TRBJ1-5, is EAGVTQSPTHLIKTRGQQATLRCSPISGHTSVYWYQQALGLGLQFLLWYDEGEERNRGNFPPRFSGRQFPNYSSELNVNALELEDSALYLCASSRLTGQPQHFGDGTRLSIL.

The chain carries TRBV2 and TRBJ2-1; unclear D gene. The CDR3 runs to 9 residues. Trimming pared 8 bases from V and 7 bases from J, leaving 3 bases between. Germline V gene sequence: CDR1 SNHLY, CDR2 FYNNEI. DNA for the CDR3: TGTGCCAGCCTTAATGAGCAGTTCTTC. It specifies CASLNEQFF.

This clone was found many times. The chain has TRBV28 and TRBJ2-1, with 13 bases identical to TRBD2. Germline V gene data show CDR1 as MDHEN and CDR2 as SYDVKM. V was pared by 4 bases and J by 7 bases, with 10 bases of the junction left unmatched. The CDR3 consists of 17 residues. Here the CDR3 DNA reads TGTGCCAGCAGTTATCCGAAACTAGCGGGAGGGACGAATGAGCAGTTCTTC. The encoded protein is CASSYPKLAGGTNEQFF.

The chain recombines TRBV10-3 with TRBJ2-2; D is perhaps TRBD1 (5 bases). The CDR3 covers 14 residues. Germline CDR1 is ENHRY and CDR2 is SYGVKD. V lost 6 bases and J 0 bases, leaving 8 bases between the germline ends. CDR3 residues: CAIRSGTNTGELFF. In DNA form, the CDR3 reads TGTGCCATCAGGTCAGGGACGAACACCGGGGAGCTGTTTTTT.

J is TRBJ1-5 and V is TRBV7-2; no clear D gene. V gave up 1 base and J gave up 0 bases, with 7 bases separating them. The CDR3 runs to 15 residues. Germline lookup yields CDR1 SGHTA and CDR2 FQGNSA. CDR3 bases: TGTGCCAGCAGCTTAGACTTCTATAGCAATCAGCCCCAGCATTTT. Encoded protein: CASSLDFYSNQPQHF.

The V gene is TRBV6-5, the J gene TRBJ1-1; no clear D. V was pared by 2 bases and J by 4 bases, with 17 bases between. The germline V gene encodes CDR1 MNHEY and CDR2 SVGAGI. CDR3 length: 16 amino acids. The CDR3 DNA reads TGTGCCAGCAGTTACGAGGGCTCCTTGAGGAGCACTGAAGCTTTCTTT. This codes for CASSYEGSLRSTEAFF.

The chain recombines TRBV28 with TRBJ2-7, with D perhaps matching TRBD2 (5 bases). Germline values: CDR1 MDHEN, CDR2 SYDVKM. There are 12 residues in the CDR3. V was pared by 6 bases and J by 3 bases, with 9 bases between. The CDR3 DNA reads as TGTGCCAGCAGATCGGGGATCTACGAGCAGTACTTC. It translates to CASRSGIYEQYF.

This rearrangement joins TRBV5-1 to TRBJ2-1; 10 bases match TRBD2. The CDR3 totals 18 residues. Trimming took 4 bases from V and 0 from J; bases not matched to a gene: 10. Germline lookup yields CDR1 SGHRS and CDR2 YFSETQ. In nucleotides, the CDR3 is TGCGCCAGCAGCCCCGGGTATCTAGCGGGGGACTCCTACAATGAGCAGTTCTTC. It translates to CASSPGYLAGDSYNEQFF.

The chain joins TRBV27 to TRBJ2-2; 7 bases map to TRBD1. Germline loops: CDR1 MNHEY, CDR2 SMNVEV (reference sequence). V gave up 5 bases and J gave up 4 bases; unmatched junction bases: 1. The CDR3 has 13 residues. The CDR3 coding sequence is TGTGCCAGCAGTAACAGGGGCACCGGGGAGCTGTTTTTT. This translates into CASSNRGTGELFF.

The rearrangement joins TRBV11-2 to TRBJ2-5, with 13 bases identical to TRBD2. V was clipped by 0 bases and J by 13 bases; unmatched bases: 8. Germline CDR1 is SGHAT and CDR2 is FQNNGV. This CDR3 region has 15 residues. The CDR3 protein is CASSLEGLAGSSLYF. The CDR3 DNA sequence: TGTGCCAGCAGCTTAGAGGGACTAGCGGGATCGAGTTTGTACTTC.

The chain combines TRBV27 with TRBJ1-2; D is possibly TRBD1 (5 bases). The CDR3 contains 14 residues. Germline CDR1 and CDR2: MNHEY and SMNVEV (reference sequence). V shed 10 bases and J shed 4 bases, with 19 bases lying between them. Here the CDR3 reads CATRFGGSAYGYTF. The DNA for the CDR3 is TGTGCCACCCGGTTTGGGGGGTCGGCCTATGGCTACACCTTC.

This chain links TRBV30 with TRBJ2-3; 10 nucleotides match TRBD2. Germline CDR1 GTSNPN, CDR2 SVGIG (reference sequence). V gave up 3 bases and J gave up 0 bases; unmatched junction bases: 15. This CDR3 comprises 19 residues. In DNA, the CDR3 is TGTGCCTGGAGGAGAATGAGAAGGACTAGCGGCCAGAGCACAGATACGCAGTATTTT. Amino acid sequence: CAWRRMRRTSGQSTDTQYF.

The V gene is TRBV7-9, the J gene TRBJ2-7; 7 nucleotides align to TRBD1. The CDR3 spans 15 residues. The V and J ends lost 5 bases and 2 bases, in that order; junction bases with no gene match: 9. CDR1 and CDR2 (germline): SEHNR, FQNEAQ (reference sequence). The CDR3 spells CASSDGTVFPYEQYF. The DNA of the CDR3 is TGTGCCAGCAGCGACGGGACAGTTTTCCCCTACGAGCAGTACTTC.

The CDR3 protein is CASSVGGHYGYTF. The CDR3 region has the DNA TGTGCCAGCAGTGTAGGGGGACACTATGGCTACACCTTC. The chain joins TRBV25-1 to TRBJ1-2; tentatively, D is TRBD1 (6 bases). V was cut by 4 bases and J by 3 bases, with 9 bases left in between. The germline V gene encodes CDR1 MGHDK and CDR2 SYGVNS. The CDR3 runs to 13 residues.

The chain links TRBV6-5 to TRBJ1-1; TRBD1 matches at 7 bases. The CDR3 spans 12 residues. Per the germline V gene, CDR1 is MNHEY and CDR2 is SVGAGI. V was pared by 6 bases and J by 7 bases, with 5 bases of the junction left unmatched. CDR3 loop: CASSRTGYEAFF. CDR3 in DNA: TGTGCCAGCAGCCGGACAGGATATGAAGCTTTCTTT.